The clone carrying this T cell receptor (beta chain) occurred a few times. What it recognizes is unknown. V shed 3 bases and J 9 bases; nucleotides not matched to a gene: 14. CDR3 length: 17 amino acids. Germline CDR1 SGHRS, CDR2 YFSETQ. The sample belongs to a study of cytomegalovirus exposure and HLA in healthy donors. Study conclusions and caveats: There were some public TCRs occurring in many donors, but most TCR sequences were rare. The authors later linked a missense DCLRE1C variant to TCR beta V- and J-gene trimming. Another analysis was done later, and it associated around 15,000 TCR beta sequences with HLA alleles at 0.05 false discovery rate.

PCR involved 60 Vbeta and 13 Jbeta primers. Only in-frame clones appear in the TCRdb table, and some are missing; sequencing was by immunoSEQ multiplex PCR. The table has about 61,000 clones, more than 60% seen once; the top ten hold about 51%. Input material: PBMCs. The TCR comes from a man aged 50-59 years in good health and CMV-seropositive. The chain joins TRBV5-1 to TRBJ2-7, with 14 nucleotides matching TRBD2. The CDR3 is CASSSGLAGAPGVRQYF. The CDR3 DNA is TGCGCCAGCAGCTCGGGACTAGCGGGAGCACCGGGTGTCCGGCAGTACTTC.